Included here is one T cell receptor beta chain sequence, with context. Cohort allocation depended upon clinical history that participants reported. Recovery among Cohort 3 donors was established by two negative PCRs, clearance, or symptom resolution. The data were taken from a study of blood T cell repertoires in COVID-19. Study-wide context: Nucleic acid was either cDNA or gDNA, and it came from T cells, B-cell-depleted T cells, or PBMCs.

V was clipped by 2 bases and J by 5 bases, with 30 bases between them. Germline-derived CDR1 and CDR2 are MDHEN and SYDVKM. The length of the CDR3 is 20 residues. This table comes from immunoSEQ multiplex PCR, and its TCRdb copy is limited to in-frame clones, with some not included. The sample lists about 170,000 clones, approximately 82% occurring once. The sequencing sample was made of PBMCs or T cells enriched from blood (not recorded which). The J gene is TRBJ1-1, the V gene TRBV28, with TRBD1 as a possible D gene (5 bases). The source is a woman aged 50 to 65 who had recovered from COVID-19. CDR3 sequence reads: CASSLLTGGGPPDKRTEAFF. For the CDR3, the DNA is TGTGCCAGCAGTTTACTTACGGGGGGTGGGCCCCCGGATAAAAGGACTGAAGCTTTCTTT.